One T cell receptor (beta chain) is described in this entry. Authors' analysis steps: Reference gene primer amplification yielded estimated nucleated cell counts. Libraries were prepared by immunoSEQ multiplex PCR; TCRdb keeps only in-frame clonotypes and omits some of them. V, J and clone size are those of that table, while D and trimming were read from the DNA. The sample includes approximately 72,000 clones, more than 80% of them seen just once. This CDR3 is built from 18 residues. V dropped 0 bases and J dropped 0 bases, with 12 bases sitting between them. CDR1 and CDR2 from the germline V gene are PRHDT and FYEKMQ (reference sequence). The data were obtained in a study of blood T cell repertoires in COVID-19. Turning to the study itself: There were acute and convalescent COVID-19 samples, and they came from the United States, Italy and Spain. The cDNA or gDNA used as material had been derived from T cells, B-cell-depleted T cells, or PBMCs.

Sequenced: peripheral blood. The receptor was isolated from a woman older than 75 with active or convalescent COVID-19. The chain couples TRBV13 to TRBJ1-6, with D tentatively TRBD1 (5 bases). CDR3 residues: CASSLGVDSSSYNSPLHF. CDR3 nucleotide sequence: TGTGCCAGCAGCTTAGGCGTAGACAGTAGCTCCTATAATTCACCCCTCCACTTT.